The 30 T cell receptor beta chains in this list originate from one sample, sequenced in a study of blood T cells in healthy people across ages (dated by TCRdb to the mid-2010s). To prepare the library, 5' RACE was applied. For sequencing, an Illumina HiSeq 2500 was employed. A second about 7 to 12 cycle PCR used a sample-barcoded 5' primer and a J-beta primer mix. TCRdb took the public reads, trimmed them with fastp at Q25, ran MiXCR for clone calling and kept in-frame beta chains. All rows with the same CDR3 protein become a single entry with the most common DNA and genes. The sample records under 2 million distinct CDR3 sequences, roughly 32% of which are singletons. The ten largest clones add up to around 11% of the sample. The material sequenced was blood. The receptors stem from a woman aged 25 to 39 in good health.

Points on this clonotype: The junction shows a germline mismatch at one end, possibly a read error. The CDR3 sequence is CASSPQGLANVQFF. The DNA of the CDR3 is TGCGCCAGCAGCCCCCAGGGACTAGCCAATGTGCAGTTCTTC. The chain uses TRBV5-1 and TRBJ2-1, with TRBD2 matching over 9 bases. Germline lookup yields CDR1 SGHRS and CDR2 YFSETQ. CDR3 length: 14 residues.

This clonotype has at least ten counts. CDR3 sequence (DNA): TGCGCCAGCAGCCCCGGGGGGCTGGGGATGAGCTCCTACAATGAGCAGTTCTTC. Amino acids: CASSPGGLGMSSYNEQFF. The chain combines TRBV4-1 with TRBJ2-1; TRBD2 is a possible D gene (7 bases). Germline V lookup: CDR1 MGHRA, CDR2 YSYEKL. This CDR3 comprises 18 residues. The V and J ends lost 4 bases and 0 bases respectively, with 19 bases between them.

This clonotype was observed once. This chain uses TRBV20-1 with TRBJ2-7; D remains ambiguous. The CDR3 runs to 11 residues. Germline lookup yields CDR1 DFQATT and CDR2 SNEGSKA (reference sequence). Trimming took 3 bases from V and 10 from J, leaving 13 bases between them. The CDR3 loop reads CSASHPRTQYF. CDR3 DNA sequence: TGCAGTGCTAGCCACCCCAGAACCCAGTACTTC.

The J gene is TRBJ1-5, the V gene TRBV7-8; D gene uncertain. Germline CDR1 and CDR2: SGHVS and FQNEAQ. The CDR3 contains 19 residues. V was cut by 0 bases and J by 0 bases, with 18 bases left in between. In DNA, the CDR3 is TGTGCCAGCAGCTTAGCCCCAAAGGGCGAACTAGGTAGCAATCAGCCCCAGCATTTT. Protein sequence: CASSLAPKGELGSNQPQHF.

CDR3 amino acids: CSARAGTGANVLTF. As DNA, the CDR3 is TGCAGTGCTAGAGCAGGGACCGGGGCCAACGTCCTGACTTTC. The J gene is TRBJ2-6, the V gene TRBV20-1, with D perhaps being TRBD1 or TRBD2 (5 bases each). This CDR3 has 14 amino acids. Germline CDR1 DFQATT, CDR2 SNEGSKA (reference sequence). V was pared by 1 base and J by 4 bases, with 8 bases between.

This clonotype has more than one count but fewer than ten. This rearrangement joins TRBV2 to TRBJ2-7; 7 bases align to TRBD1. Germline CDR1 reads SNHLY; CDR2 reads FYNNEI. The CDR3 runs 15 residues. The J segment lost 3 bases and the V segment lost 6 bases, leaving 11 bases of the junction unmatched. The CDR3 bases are TGTGCCAGCAGCGCGACCGGGACAGAAGACTACGAGCAGTACTTC. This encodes CASSATGTEDYEQYF.

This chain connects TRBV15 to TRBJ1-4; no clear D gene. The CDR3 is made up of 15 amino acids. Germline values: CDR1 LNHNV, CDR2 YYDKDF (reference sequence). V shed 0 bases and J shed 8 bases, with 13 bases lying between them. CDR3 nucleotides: TGTGCCACCAGCAGAGATAGGGTGATCGACGAAAAACTGTTTTTT. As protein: CATSRDRVIDEKLFF.

The CDR3 nucleotides are TGTGCCAGCAGCCAAGTGATTCACACCCGTCCGAACACCGGGGAGCTGTTTTTT. Protein: CASSQVIHTRPNTGELFF. This chain uses TRBV3-1 with TRBJ2-2; unclear D gene. The germline gives CDR1 LGHDT, CDR2 YNNKEL (reference sequence). V shed 1 base and J shed 0 bases, with 15 bases lying between them. This CDR3 is built from 18 residues.

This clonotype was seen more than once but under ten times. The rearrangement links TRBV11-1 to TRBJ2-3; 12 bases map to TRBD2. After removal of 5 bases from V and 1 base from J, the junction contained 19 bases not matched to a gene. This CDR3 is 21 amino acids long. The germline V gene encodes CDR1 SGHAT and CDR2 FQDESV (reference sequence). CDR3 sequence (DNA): TGTGCCAGCAGCGCCCGCGGGGCTAGCGGGGGGGCCTTCCCACGCACAGATACGCAGTATTTT. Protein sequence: CASSARGASGGAFPRTDTQYF.

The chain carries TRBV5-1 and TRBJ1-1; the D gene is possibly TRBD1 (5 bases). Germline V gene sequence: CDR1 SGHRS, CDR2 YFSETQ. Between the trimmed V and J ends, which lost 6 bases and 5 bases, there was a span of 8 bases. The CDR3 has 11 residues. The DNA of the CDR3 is TGCGCCAGCATCGGGGGTACTGAAGCTTTCTTT. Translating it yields CASIGGTEAFF.

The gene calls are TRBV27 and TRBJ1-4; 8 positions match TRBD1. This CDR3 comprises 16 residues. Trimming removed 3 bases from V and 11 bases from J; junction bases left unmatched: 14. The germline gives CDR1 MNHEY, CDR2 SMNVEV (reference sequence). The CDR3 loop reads CASSFLGQGSRGKLFF. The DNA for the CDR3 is TGTGCCAGCAGTTTCCTCGGACAGGGATCGCGGGGCAAACTGTTTTTT.

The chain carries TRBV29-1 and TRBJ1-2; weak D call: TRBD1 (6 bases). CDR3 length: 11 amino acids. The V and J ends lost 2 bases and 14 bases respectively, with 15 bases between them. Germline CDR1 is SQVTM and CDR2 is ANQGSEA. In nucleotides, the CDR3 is TGCAGCGTTGAAACAGGGTTGGCTTGGACCTTC. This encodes CSVETGLAWTF.

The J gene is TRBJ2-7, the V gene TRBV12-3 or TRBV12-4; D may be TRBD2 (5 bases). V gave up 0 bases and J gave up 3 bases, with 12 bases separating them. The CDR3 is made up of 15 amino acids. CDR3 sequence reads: CASSLAGGIVYEQYF. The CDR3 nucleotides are TGTGCCAGCAGTTTAGCAGGAGGCATCGTCTACGAGCAGTACTTC.

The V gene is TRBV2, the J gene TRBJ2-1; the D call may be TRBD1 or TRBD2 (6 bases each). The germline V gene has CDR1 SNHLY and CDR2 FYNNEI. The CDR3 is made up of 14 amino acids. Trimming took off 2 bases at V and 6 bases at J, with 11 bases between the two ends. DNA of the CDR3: TGTGCCAGCAGTGAACCGGGGGCATTCAATGAGCAGTTCTTC. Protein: CASSEPGAFNEQFF. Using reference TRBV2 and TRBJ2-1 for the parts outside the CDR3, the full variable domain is EPEVTQTPSHQVTQMGQEVILRCVPISNHLYFYWYRQILGQKVEFLVSFYNNEISEKSEIFDDQFSVERPDGSNFTLKIRSTKLEDSAMYFCASSEPGAFNEQFFGPGTRLTVL.

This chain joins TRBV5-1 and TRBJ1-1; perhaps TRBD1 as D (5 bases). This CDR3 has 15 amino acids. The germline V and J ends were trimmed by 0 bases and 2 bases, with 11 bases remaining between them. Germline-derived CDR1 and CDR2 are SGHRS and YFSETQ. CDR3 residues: CASSLGGTSNTEAFF. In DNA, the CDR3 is TGCGCCAGCAGCTTGGGGGGGACGAGCAACACTGAAGCTTTCTTT. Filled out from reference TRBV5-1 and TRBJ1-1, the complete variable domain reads KAGVTQTPRYLIKTRGQQVTLSCSPISGHRSVSWYQQTPGQGLQFLFEYFSETQRNKGNFPGRFSGRQFSNSRSEMNVSTLELGDSALYLCASSLGGTSNTEAFFGQGTRLTVV.

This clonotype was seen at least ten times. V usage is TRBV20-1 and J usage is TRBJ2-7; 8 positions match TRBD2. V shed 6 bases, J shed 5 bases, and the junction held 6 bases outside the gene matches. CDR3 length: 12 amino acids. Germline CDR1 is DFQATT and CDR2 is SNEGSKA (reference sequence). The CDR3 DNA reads TGCAGTGCCCAAGCGGGAGTCAACGAGCAGTACTTC. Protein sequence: CSAQAGVNEQYF.

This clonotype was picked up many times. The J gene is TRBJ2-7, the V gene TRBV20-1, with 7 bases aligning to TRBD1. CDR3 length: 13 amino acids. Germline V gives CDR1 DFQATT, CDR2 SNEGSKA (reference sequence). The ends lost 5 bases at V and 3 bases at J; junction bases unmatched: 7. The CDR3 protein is CSAEGTVDYEQYF. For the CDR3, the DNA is TGCAGTGCTGAGGGGACAGTCGACTACGAGCAGTACTTC.

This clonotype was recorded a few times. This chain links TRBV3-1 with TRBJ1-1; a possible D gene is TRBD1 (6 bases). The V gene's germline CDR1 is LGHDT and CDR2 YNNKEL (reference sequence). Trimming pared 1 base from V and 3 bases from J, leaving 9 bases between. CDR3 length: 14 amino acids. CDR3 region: CASSQVSGDTEAFF. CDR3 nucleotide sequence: TGTGCCAGCAGCCAAGTATCAGGGGACACTGAAGCTTTCTTT.

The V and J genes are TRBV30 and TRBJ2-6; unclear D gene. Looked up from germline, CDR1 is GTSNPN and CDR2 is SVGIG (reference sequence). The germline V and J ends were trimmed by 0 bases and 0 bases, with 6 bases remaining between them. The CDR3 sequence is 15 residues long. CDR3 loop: CAWSVYNSGANVLTF. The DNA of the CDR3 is TGTGCCTGGAGTGTTTATAACTCTGGGGCCAACGTCCTGACTTTC.

In nucleotides, the CDR3 is TGCGCCAGCAGCGCAAGGACAGGGTCGAAACTGTTTTTT. Protein product: CASSARTGSKLFF. The J gene is TRBJ1-4, the V gene TRBV5-1, with 8 bases lining up with TRBD1. J lost 11 bases, V lost 4 bases, and 7 bases had no gene match. The CDR3 runs 13 residues. Germline assignment: CDR1 SGHRS and CDR2 YFSETQ.

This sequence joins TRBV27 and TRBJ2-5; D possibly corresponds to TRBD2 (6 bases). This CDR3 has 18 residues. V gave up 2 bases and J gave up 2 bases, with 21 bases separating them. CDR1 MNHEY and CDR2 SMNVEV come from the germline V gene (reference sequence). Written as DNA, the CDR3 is TGTGCCAGCAGTTTAAAAGGGTGGGGTAGCGGCGATCAAGAGACCCAGTACTTC. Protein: CASSLKGWGSGDQETQYF.

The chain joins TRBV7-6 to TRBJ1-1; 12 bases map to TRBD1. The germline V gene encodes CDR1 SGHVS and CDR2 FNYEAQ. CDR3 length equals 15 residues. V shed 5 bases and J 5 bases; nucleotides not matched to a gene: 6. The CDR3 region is CASSTRDRGQTEAFF. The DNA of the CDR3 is TGTGCCAGCAGCACCCGGGACAGGGGGCAGACTGAAGCTTTCTTT.

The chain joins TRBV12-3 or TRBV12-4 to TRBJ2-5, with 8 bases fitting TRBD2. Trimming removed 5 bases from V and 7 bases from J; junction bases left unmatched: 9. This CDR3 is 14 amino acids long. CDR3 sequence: CASSPRAGAVTQYF. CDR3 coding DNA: TGTGCCAGCAGTCCTAGAGCGGGAGCCGTGACCCAGTACTTC.

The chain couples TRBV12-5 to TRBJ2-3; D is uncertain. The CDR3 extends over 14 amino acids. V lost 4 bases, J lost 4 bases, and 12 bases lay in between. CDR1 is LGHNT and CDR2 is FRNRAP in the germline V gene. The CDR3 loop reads CASGSNFEADTQYF. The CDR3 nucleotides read TGTGCTAGTGGTTCCAACTTTGAAGCAGATACGCAGTATTTT.

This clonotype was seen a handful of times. The CDR3 bases are TGTGCCAGCAGTTTAAGGGACGTAAGAGAAACCCAGTACTTC. It codes for CASSLRDVRETQYF. The chain uses TRBV12-3 or TRBV12-4 and TRBJ2-5; D is perhaps TRBD1 or TRBD2 (5 bases each). Trimming shortened V by 2 bases and J by 8 bases, and 15 bases separated the two germline ends. The CDR3 has 14 residues.

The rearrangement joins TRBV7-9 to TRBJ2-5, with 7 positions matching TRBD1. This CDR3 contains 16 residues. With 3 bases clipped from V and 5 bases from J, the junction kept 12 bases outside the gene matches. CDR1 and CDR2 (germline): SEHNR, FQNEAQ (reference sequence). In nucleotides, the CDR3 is TGTGCCAGCAGCTTTAGCCTTGACAGGGACCCCGAGACCCAGTACTTC. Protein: CASSFSLDRDPETQYF. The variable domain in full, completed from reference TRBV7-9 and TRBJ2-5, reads DTGVSQNPRHKITKRGQNVTFRCDPISEHNRLYWYRQTLGQGPEFLTYFQNEAQLEKSRLLSDRFSAERPKGSFSTLEIQRTEQGDSAMYLCASSFSLDRDPETQYFGPGTRLLVL.

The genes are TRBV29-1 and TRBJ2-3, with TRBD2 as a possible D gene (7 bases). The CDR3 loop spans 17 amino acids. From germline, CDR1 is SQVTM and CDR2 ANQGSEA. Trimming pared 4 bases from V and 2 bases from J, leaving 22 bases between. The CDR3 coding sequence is TGCAGCGTTGTAGGGGGTATGCGGGGGCCGATCACAGATACGCAGTATTTT. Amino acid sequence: CSVVGGMRGPITDTQYF.

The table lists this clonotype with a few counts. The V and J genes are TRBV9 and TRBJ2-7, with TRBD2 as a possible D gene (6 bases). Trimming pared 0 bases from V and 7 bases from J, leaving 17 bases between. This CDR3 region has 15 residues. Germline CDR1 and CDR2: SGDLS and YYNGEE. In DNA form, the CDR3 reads TGTGCCAGCAGCGTAGAAGCTAGCGCCCAGGGTGAGCAGTACTTC. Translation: CASSVEASAQGEQYF.

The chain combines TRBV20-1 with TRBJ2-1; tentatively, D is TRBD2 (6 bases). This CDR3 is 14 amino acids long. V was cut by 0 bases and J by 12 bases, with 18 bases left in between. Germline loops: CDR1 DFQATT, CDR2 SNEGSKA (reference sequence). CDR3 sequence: CSARDRSGRVGQFF. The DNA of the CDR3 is TGCAGTGCTAGAGATAGGAGCGGGCGAGTTGGGCAGTTCTTC.

The CDR3 DNA follows: TGCGCCAGCAGCCAAGAGGGTACCGGGGCCAACGTCCTGACTTTC. Translation gives CASSQEGTGANVLTF. The chain carries TRBV4-1 and TRBJ2-6; D unresolved. Germline V lookup: CDR1 MGHRA, CDR2 YSYEKL. The V end lost 0 bases, the J end lost 4 bases, and 7 bases lay between the germline ends. The CDR3 extends over 15 amino acids.